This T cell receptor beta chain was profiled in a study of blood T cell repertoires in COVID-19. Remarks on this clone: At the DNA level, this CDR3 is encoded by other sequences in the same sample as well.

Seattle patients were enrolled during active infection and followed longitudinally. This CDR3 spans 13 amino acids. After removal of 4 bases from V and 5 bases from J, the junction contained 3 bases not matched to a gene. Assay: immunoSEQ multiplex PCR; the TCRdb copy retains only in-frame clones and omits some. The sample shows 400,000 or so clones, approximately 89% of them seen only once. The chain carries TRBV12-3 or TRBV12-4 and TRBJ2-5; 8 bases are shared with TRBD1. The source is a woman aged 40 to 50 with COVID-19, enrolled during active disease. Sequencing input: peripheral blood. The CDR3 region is CASSSRGRETQYF. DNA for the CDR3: TGTGCCAGCAGTTCCAGGGGGCGCGAGACCCAGTACTTC.